These 30 T cell receptor beta chains were sequenced from one sample in a study of identical twins (dated by TCRdb to the mid-2010s). Libraries were made using 5' RACE. The reads were generated on an Illumina HiSeq 2000. TCRdb reprocessing: public reads trimmed at Q25 with fastp, clones called with MiXCR, in-frame beta chains kept. Each CDR3 protein gets just one entry, which takes the most common genes and DNA from the rows behind it. Recorded for this sample are about 700,000 distinct CDR3 sequences; more than 6.5% of them occurred a single time. The top ten hold more than 0.75% of the sample. The data were also submitted as part of a second study, on yellow fever vaccine responses in identical twins.

Source material: PBMCs. These TCRs come from a woman aged 18-29 years in good health.

This clonotype was recorded many times. The rearrangement links TRBV7-9 to TRBJ2-1, with 8 bases lining up with TRBD2. V lost 5 bases to trimming and J lost 1 base; unmatched junction nucleotides: 10. The V gene's germline CDR1 is SEHNR and CDR2 FQNEAQ (reference sequence). The CDR3 spans 17 residues. The CDR3 is CASSTGGKAPSYNEQFF. The DNA of the CDR3 is TGTGCCAGCAGCACGGGAGGGAAAGCTCCGTCCTACAATGAGCAGTTCTTC.

This clonotype was seen more than once but under ten times. This rearrangement joins TRBV29-1 to TRBJ1-2; weak D call: TRBD1 (5 bases). With 3 bases removed from V and 7 bases from J, the gap between germline ends came to 15 bases. CDR3 length: 13 residues. Germline CDR1 SQVTM, CDR2 ANQGSEA. The CDR3 region is CSVDRQGGFGYTF. Written as DNA, the CDR3 is TGCAGCGTTGATCGGCAGGGCGGTTTTGGCTACACCTTC.

This clonotype has a handful of counts. V and J are TRBV18 and TRBJ2-3, with D possibly matching TRBD2 (6 bases). The V end was cut by 5 bases, the J end by 2 bases, with 14 bases between. Germline V gene lookup returns CDR1 KGHSH and CDR2 LQKENI. There are 15 residues in the CDR3. Here the CDR3 DNA reads TGTGCCAGCTCATCTGGGAGGCCCCCCACAGATACGCAGTATTTT. Translation gives CASSSGRPPTDTQYF. The variable domain in full, with the rest retrieved from reference TRBV18 and TRBJ2-3, is NAGVMQNPRHLVRRRGQEARLRCSPMKGHSHVYWYRQLPEEGLKFMVYLQKENIIDESGMPKERFSAEFPKEGPSILRIQQVVRGDSAAYFCASSSGRPPTDTQYFGPGTRLTVL.

This clonotype showed up just a few times. The chain employs TRBV2 and TRBJ2-2; D is possibly TRBD2 (6 bases). The V and J ends lost 2 bases and 6 bases respectively, with 13 bases between them. Germline CDR1 SNHLY, CDR2 FYNNEI. This CDR3 has 15 residues. The CDR3 sequence: CASSERLPGAGELFF. CDR3 in DNA: TGTGCCAGCAGTGAACGTCTACCGGGGGCCGGGGAGCTGTTTTTT. The whole variable domain, remainder taken from reference TRBV2 and TRBJ2-2, is EPEVTQTPSHQVTQMGQEVILRCVPISNHLYFYWYRQILGQKVEFLVSFYNNEISEKSEIFDDQFSVERPDGSNFTLKIRSTKLEDSAMYFCASSERLPGAGELFFGEGSRLTVL.

This clonotype appeared a few times. The J gene is TRBJ2-5, the V gene TRBV20-1; TRBD2 aligns across 7 bases. CDR3 length: 15 amino acids. Germline V gives CDR1 DFQATT, CDR2 SNEGSKA (reference sequence). With 1 base clipped from V and 3 bases from J, the junction kept 8 bases outside the gene matches. For the CDR3, the DNA is TGCAGTGCTAGAGGGGCACGCGGGGGAGAAGAGACCCAGTACTTC. Amino acids: CSARGARGGEETQYF.

The J gene is TRBJ2-1, the V gene TRBV7-2; D may be TRBD2 (6 bases). Trimming stripped 5 bases from V and 5 bases from J, with 19 bases between. Germline V gene sequence: CDR1 SGHTA, CDR2 FQGNSA. The CDR3 covers 16 residues. The chain's CDR3 is CASSRGFGGVNNEQFF. DNA for the CDR3: TGTGCCAGCAGCCGAGGCTTCGGCGGGGTGAACAATGAGCAGTTCTTC.

The rearrangement joins TRBV20-1 to TRBJ2-5, with D possibly matching TRBD2 (6 bases). CDR1 and CDR2 (germline): DFQATT, SNEGSKA (reference sequence). The germline V and J ends were trimmed by 0 bases and 4 bases, with 15 bases remaining between them. There are 15 residues in the CDR3. DNA of the CDR3: TGCAGTGCTAGAGATTTCCGGGGGATGAGAGAGACCCAGTACTTC. Translation gives CSARDFRGMRETQYF.

This clonotype was counted a few times. CDR3 sequence (DNA): TGTGCCAGCAGCTCTACTAGCGGGGGGGCCAAGGACGAGCAGTACTTC. It encodes CASSSTSGGAKDEQYF. The chain combines TRBV7-9 with TRBJ2-7, with TRBD2 matching 13 bases. The germline V gene has CDR1 SEHNR and CDR2 FQNEAQ (reference sequence). The V segment lost 4 bases and the J segment 5 bases; nucleotides outside the gene matches: 8. The CDR3 consists of 16 residues.

The rearrangement links TRBV15 to TRBJ2-7; D is possibly TRBD1 (5 bases). The length of the CDR3 is 13 residues. Germline lookup yields CDR1 LNHNV and CDR2 YYDKDF (reference sequence). V was clipped by 3 bases and J by 10 bases, with 16 bases between them. The CDR3 loop reads CATSSKMSGIQYF. DNA of the CDR3: TGTGCCACCAGCAGTAAGATGTCAGGGATTCAGTACTTC.

This clonotype appeared many times. CDR3 DNA: TGTGCCAGCAGCCAGCAGCAAGAGACCCAGTACTTC. Protein product: CASSQQQETQYF. The chain recombines TRBV3-1 with TRBJ2-5, with no clear D. The CDR3 is 12 amino acids. From germline, CDR1 is LGHDT and CDR2 YNNKEL (reference sequence). Deletions cut 3 bases from V and 2 bases from J, with 4 bases between.

This clonotype was counted between two and nine times. CDR3 DNA: TGTGCCAGCAGCCCCGCCAGGAACAGCGAACCAGATACGCAGTATTTT. Translation gives CASSPARNSEPDTQYF. V is TRBV7-9 and J is TRBJ2-3; D unclear. Trimming pared 5 bases from V and 4 bases from J, leaving 19 bases between. The CDR3 contains 16 residues. Germline V gene data show CDR1 as SEHNR and CDR2 as FQNEAQ (reference sequence).

There are many counts of this clonotype. The V gene is TRBV29-1, the J gene TRBJ2-1; TRBD2 matches 7 bases. The germline V gene encodes CDR1 SQVTM and CDR2 ANQGSEA. Unmatched junction bases numbered 3, after V lost 7 bases and J lost 6 bases. The CDR3 loop spans 11 amino acids. The CDR3 spells CSGGLGNEQFF. CDR3 sequence (DNA): TGCAGCGGCGGACTAGGCAATGAGCAGTTCTTC.

This clonotype showed up just a few times. The V gene is TRBV30, the J gene TRBJ2-3; weak D call: TRBD1 (5 bases). Germline-derived CDR1 and CDR2 are GTSNPN and SVGIG (reference sequence). The CDR3 loop spans 13 amino acids. V was cut by 3 bases and J by 0 bases, with 7 bases left in between. In DNA form, the CDR3 reads TGTGCCTGGAGGACAGCTAGCACAGATACGCAGTATTTT. This codes for CAWRTASTDTQYF.

This clonotype was observed a handful of times. The rearrangement uses TRBV11-2 and TRBJ2-3, with 11 nucleotides matching TRBD1. V shed 5 bases, J shed 5 bases, and the junction held 9 bases outside the gene matches. Germline V CDR1 and CDR2: SGHAT, FQNNGV. The CDR3 has 16 residues. The CDR3 loop is CASSEGTGGFLDTQYF. CDR3 DNA sequence: TGTGCCAGCAGCGAGGGGACAGGGGGATTTTTAGATACGCAGTATTTT.

Ten or more counts support this clonotype. This chain connects TRBV20-1 to TRBJ1-4; TRBD1 matches 7 bases. The V segment lost 5 bases and the J segment 3 bases; nucleotides outside the gene matches: 3. The CDR3 consists of 13 residues. The V gene's germline CDR1 is DFQATT and CDR2 SNEGSKA (reference sequence). The CDR3 here is CSARDSANEKLFF. Written as DNA, the CDR3 is TGCAGTGCTCGGGACAGCGCTAATGAAAAACTGTTTTTT.

This clonotype was observed a handful of times. The chain recombines TRBV27 with TRBJ2-3; TRBD1 might be the D (6 bases). CDR3 length equals 15 residues. The V end was cut by 0 bases, the J end by 0 bases, with 7 bases between. Germline CDR1 is MNHEY and CDR2 is SMNVEV (reference sequence). CDR3 residues: CASSLSDRSTDTQYF. The CDR3 DNA reads as TGTGCCAGCAGTTTATCTGACAGGAGCACAGATACGCAGTATTTT.

This clonotype has a count of ten or more. This chain uses TRBV7-9 with TRBJ2-7, with TRBD2 matching over 8 bases. The germline V gene has CDR1 SEHNR and CDR2 FQNEAQ (reference sequence). CDR3 length: 15 amino acids. The V gene end was trimmed by 1 base and the J gene end by 4 bases; junction bases not matched to a gene: 6. The CDR3 sequence: CASSLEGTRYYEQYF. DNA of the CDR3: TGTGCCAGCAGCTTAGAGGGGACTAGATATTACGAGCAGTACTTC.

This clonotype was counted ten times or more. The V and J genes are TRBV29-1 and TRBJ2-5; D is unresolved. Germline-derived CDR1 and CDR2 are SQVTM and ANQGSEA. The CDR3 has 10 residues. Trimming removed 4 bases at V and 5 bases at J, with 5 bases between. The CDR3 DNA follows: TGCAGCGTTGCCGGGGAGACCCAGTACTTC. The encoded protein is CSVAGETQYF.

This clonotype was seen once. The genes are TRBV6-2 or TRBV6-3 and TRBJ2-5; D ambiguous. There are 15 residues in the CDR3. Germline loops: CDR1 MNHEY, CDR2 SVGEGT. V dropped 2 bases and J dropped 2 bases, with 12 bases sitting between them. The chain's CDR3 is CASSYTVVVQETQYF. The CDR3 coding sequence is TGTGCCAGCAGTTACACCGTGGTCGTTCAAGAGACCCAGTACTTC.

The V and J genes are TRBV4-2 and TRBJ2-1, with TRBD2 identical over 7 bases. CDR1 is LGHNA, CDR2 YNFKEQ, per germline. CDR3 length: 14 residues. Trimming cost V 1 base and J 6 bases; bases outside gene matches: 3. CDR3 bases: TGTGCCAGCAGCCAAGCTGGACTAGTCAATGAGCAGTTCTTC. It is translated as CASSQAGLVNEQFF.

This clonotype showed up just a few times. DNA for the CDR3: TGTGCCAGCAGTTTCCGCCGGACTAGCGACTACAATGAGCAGTTCTTC. Protein: CASSFRRTSDYNEQFF. The rearrangement links TRBV11-2 to TRBJ2-1; 9 nucleotides line up with TRBD2. V was clipped by 6 bases and J by 3 bases; unmatched bases: 9. The CDR3 consists of 16 residues. Germline loops: CDR1 SGHAT, CDR2 FQNNGV.

The chain combines TRBV2 with TRBJ2-3; 8 bases agree with TRBD2. The trim removed 5 bases at V and 0 bases at J, leaving 7 bases unmatched. Germline CDR1 reads SNHLY; CDR2 reads FYNNEI. There are 16 residues in the CDR3. CDR3 in amino acids: CASSYARGGSTDTQYF. The CDR3 bases are TGTGCCAGCAGTTATGCCCGGGGGGGGAGCACAGATACGCAGTATTTT.

The chain uses TRBV6-4 and TRBJ2-1; D not certain. The CDR3 covers 14 residues. The germline CDR1 and CDR2 sequences are MRHNA and SNTAGT. V was trimmed by 3 bases and J by 7 bases, leaving 13 bases between them. Here the CDR3 reads CASSDVGMKNEQFF. The DNA for the CDR3 is TGTGCCAGCAGTGATGTAGGGATGAAGAATGAGCAGTTCTTC.

This clonotype was seen a handful of times. The chain joins TRBV7-2 to TRBJ1-1; the match to TRBD1 covers 7 bases. Germline loops: CDR1 SGHTA, CDR2 FQGNSA. With 7 bases clipped from V and 6 bases from J, the junction kept 5 bases outside the gene matches. The CDR3 runs 12 residues. The CDR3 DNA reads as TGTGCCAGCAACCCAGGGGGGTCTGAAGCTTTCTTT. This encodes CASNPGGSEAFF.

The CDR3 loop is CASRLGQGAYNHRETSYNEQFF. For the CDR3, the DNA is TGTGCCAGCAGACTGGGACAGGGGGCTTATAACCATCGTGAAACCTCCTACAATGAGCAGTTCTTC. The chain uses TRBV7-7 and TRBJ2-1; TRBD1 matches at 12 bases. CDR3 size: 22 residues. Germline CDR1 and CDR2: SSHAT and FNYEAQ (reference sequence). V shed 6 bases, J shed 0 bases, and the junction held 21 bases outside the gene matches.

The chain uses TRBV5-6 and TRBJ2-7, with 10 bases that match TRBD1. The CDR3 has 13 amino acids. The ends lost 5 bases at V and 5 bases at J; junction bases unmatched: 4. Germline CDR1 reads SGHDT; CDR2 reads YYEEEE. CDR3 amino acids: CASRGQGRHEQYF. Here the CDR3 DNA reads TGTGCCAGCAGGGGACAGGGGCGCCACGAGCAGTACTTC.

This clonotype was seen only a few times. The chain couples TRBV5-1 to TRBJ1-3, with D possibly matching TRBD1 (6 bases). The germline V gene has CDR1 SGHRS and CDR2 YFSETQ. CDR3 size: 16 residues. The V gene lost 3 bases and the J gene lost 0 bases, with 13 bases spanning the gap. CDR3 DNA: TGCGCCAGCAGCTCGCAGGGGTCCATCTCTGGAAACACCATATATTTT. Its protein is CASSSQGSISGNTIYF.

The chain carries TRBV20-1 and TRBJ2-5, with D perhaps TRBD1 or TRBD2 (5 bases each). Trimming stripped 6 bases from V and 5 bases from J, with 19 bases between. CDR3 length: 14 amino acids. Germline V CDR1 and CDR2: DFQATT, SNEGSKA (reference sequence). CDR3 nucleotide sequence: TGCAGTGCCATGGACCTTCCCCGGGGCGAGACCCAGTACTTC. The encoded protein is CSAMDLPRGETQYF.

The CDR3 nucleotides read TGTGCCAGCAGCCCCCTAGGGCCTCAAGAGACCCAGTACTTC. Its translation: CASSPLGPQETQYF. V gene TRBV4-2 combines with J gene TRBJ2-5; D unresolved. The germline V and J ends were trimmed by 4 bases and 2 bases, with 11 bases remaining between them. The CDR3 runs 14 residues. CDR1 is LGHNA, CDR2 YNFKEQ, per germline.

This clonotype was observed at least ten times. The chain recombines TRBV7-9 with TRBJ2-1, with D maybe TRBD1 (6 bases). The germline gives CDR1 SEHNR, CDR2 FQNEAQ (reference sequence). The CDR3 is made up of 15 amino acids. Trimming pared 3 bases from V and 8 bases from J, leaving 17 bases between. The CDR3 is CASSLSGTFNDEQFF. In nucleotides, the CDR3 is TGTGCCAGCAGCTTGTCCGGGACATTCAATGATGAGCAGTTCTTC. Full variable domain (outside the CDR3, taken from reference TRBV7-9 and TRBJ2-1): DTGVSQNPRHKITKRGQNVTFRCDPISEHNRLYWYRQTLGQGPEFLTYFQNEAQLEKSRLLSDRFSAERPKGSFSTLEIQRTEQGDSAMYLCASSLSGTFNDEQFFGPGTRLTVL.